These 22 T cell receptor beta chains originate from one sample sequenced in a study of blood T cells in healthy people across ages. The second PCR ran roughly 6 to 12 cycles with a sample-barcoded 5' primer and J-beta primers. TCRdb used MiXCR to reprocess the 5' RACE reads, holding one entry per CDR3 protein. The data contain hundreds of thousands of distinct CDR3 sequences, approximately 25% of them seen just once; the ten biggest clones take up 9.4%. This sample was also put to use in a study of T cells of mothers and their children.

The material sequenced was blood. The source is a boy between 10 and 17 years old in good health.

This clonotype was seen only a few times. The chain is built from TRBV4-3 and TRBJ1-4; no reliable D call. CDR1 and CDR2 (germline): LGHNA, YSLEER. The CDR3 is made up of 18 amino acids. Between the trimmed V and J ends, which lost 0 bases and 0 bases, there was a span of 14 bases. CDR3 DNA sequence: TGCGCCAGCAGCCAAGAACGGGCGGGTCTCGCAACTAATGAAAAACTGTTTTTT. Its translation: CASSQERAGLATNEKLFF.

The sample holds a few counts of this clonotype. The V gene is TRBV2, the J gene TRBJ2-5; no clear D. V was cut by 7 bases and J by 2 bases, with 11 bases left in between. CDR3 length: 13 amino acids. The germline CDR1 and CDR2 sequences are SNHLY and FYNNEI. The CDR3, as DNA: TGTGCCAGCATAGTCCGTCAGCAAGAGACCCAGTACTTC. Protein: CASIVRQQETQYF. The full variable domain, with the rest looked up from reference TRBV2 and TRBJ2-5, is EPEVTQTPSHQVTQMGQEVILRCVPISNHLYFYWYRQILGQKVEFLVSFYNNEISEKSEIFDDQFSVERPDGSNFTLKIRSTKLEDSAMYFCASIVRQQETQYFGPGTRLLVL.

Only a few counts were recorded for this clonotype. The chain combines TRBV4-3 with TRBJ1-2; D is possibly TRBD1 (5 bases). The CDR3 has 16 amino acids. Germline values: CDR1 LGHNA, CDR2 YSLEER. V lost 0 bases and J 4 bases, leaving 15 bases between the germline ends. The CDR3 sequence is CASSQDPPGGTYGYTF. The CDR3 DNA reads TGCGCCAGCAGCCAAGATCCCCCCGGGGGTACCTATGGCTACACCTTC.

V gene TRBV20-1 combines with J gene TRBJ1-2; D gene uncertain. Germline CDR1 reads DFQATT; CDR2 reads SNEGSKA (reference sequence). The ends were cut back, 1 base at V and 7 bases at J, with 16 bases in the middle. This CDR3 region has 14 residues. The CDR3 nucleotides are TGCAGTGCTAGAGTTCCTAAGGCCGCTGGTGGCTACACCTTC. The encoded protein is CSARVPKAAGGYTF.

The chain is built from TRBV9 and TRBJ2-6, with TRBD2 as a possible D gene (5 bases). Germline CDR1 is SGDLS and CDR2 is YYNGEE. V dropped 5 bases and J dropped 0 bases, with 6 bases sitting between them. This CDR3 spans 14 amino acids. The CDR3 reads CASRDFSGANVLTF. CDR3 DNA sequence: TGTGCCAGCAGGGACTTCTCTGGGGCCAACGTCCTGACTTTC.

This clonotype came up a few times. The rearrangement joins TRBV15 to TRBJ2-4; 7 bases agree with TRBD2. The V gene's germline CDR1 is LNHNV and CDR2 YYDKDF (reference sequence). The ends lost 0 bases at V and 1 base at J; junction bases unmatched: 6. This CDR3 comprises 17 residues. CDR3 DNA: TGTGCCACCAGCAGAGAGGGGGGGAAGATGGCCAAAAACATTCAGTACTTC. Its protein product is CATSREGGKMAKNIQYF.

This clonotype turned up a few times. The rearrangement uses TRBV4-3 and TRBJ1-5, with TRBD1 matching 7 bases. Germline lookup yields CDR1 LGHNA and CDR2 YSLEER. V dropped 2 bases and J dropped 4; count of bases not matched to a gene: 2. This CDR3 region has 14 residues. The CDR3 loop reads CASSQTGANQPQHF. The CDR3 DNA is TGCGCCAGCAGCCAAACAGGGGCAAATCAGCCCCAGCATTTT.

The CDR3 is CASSYSRGVRMNTEAFF. The CDR3 DNA is TGTGCCAGCAGTTATTCTCGGGGGGTCAGGATGAACACTGAAGCTTTCTTT. The chain has TRBV6-5 and TRBJ1-1; a possible D gene is TRBD1 (5 bases). The CDR3 consists of 17 residues. Trimming removed 3 bases from V and 0 bases from J, with 17 bases in between. Germline V lookup: CDR1 MNHEY, CDR2 SVGAGI.

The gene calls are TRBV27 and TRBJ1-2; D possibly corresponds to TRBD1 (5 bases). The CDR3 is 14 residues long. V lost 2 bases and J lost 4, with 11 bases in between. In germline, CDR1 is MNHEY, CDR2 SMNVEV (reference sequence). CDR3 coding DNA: TGTGCCAGCAGTTTAGTTGGGGGTAGCTATGGCTACACCTTC. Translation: CASSLVGGSYGYTF.

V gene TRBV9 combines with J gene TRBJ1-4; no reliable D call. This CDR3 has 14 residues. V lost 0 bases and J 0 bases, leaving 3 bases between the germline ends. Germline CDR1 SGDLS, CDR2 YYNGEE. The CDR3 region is CASSVAATNEKLFF. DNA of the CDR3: TGTGCCAGCAGCGTAGCCGCAACTAATGAAAAACTGTTTTTT.

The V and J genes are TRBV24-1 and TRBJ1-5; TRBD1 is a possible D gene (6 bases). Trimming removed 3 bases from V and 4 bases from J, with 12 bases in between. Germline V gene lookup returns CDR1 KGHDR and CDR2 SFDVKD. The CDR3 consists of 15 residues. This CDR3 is CATSDPGTPNQPQHF. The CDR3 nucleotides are TGTGCCACCAGTGATCCCGGGACACCGAATCAGCCCCAGCATTTT.

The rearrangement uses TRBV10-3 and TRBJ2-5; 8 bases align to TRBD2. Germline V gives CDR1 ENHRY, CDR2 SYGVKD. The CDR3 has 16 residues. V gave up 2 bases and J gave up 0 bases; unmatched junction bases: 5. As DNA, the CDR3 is TGTGCCATCAGTGAGAGAGCGGGAGAAAACCAAGAGACCCAGTACTTC. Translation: CAISERAGENQETQYF.

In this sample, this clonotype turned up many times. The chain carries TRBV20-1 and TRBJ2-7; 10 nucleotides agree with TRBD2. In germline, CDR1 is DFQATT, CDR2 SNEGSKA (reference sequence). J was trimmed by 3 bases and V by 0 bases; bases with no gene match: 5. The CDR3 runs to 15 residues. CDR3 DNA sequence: TGCAGTGCTAGAGATTTGGCTAGCGGGAGCTACGAGCAGTACTTC. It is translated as CSARDLASGSYEQYF.

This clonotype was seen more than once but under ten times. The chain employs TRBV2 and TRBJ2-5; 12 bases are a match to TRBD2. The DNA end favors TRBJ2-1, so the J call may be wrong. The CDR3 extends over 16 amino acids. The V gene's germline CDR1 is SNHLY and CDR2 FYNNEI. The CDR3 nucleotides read TGTGCCAGCAGTGGGCCTAGCGGGGGGGTTGGCAATGAGCAGTTCTTC. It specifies CASSGPSGGVGNEQFF.

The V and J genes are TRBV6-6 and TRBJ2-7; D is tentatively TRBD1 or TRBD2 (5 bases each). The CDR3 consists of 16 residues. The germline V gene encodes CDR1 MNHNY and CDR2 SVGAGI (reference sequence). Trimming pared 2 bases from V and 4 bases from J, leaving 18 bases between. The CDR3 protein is CASSYPGTDTGYEQYF. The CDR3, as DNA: TGTGCCAGCAGTTACCCTGGGACGGATACGGGGTACGAGCAGTACTTC.

CDR3 in amino acids: CATSDPRNTEAFF. CDR3 bases: TGTGCCACCAGTGACCCGAGGAACACTGAAGCTTTCTTT. V gene TRBV24-1 combines with J gene TRBJ1-1; D remains ambiguous. This CDR3 is 13 amino acids long. The V gene's germline CDR1 is KGHDR and CDR2 SFDVKD. V gave up 4 bases and J gave up 1 base, with 6 bases separating them.

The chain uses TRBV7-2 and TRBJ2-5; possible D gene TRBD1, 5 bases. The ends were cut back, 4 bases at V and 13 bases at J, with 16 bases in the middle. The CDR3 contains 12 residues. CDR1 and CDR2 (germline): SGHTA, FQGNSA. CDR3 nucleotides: TGTGCCAGCAGCTCCACCCCAGGGCCCACGTACTTC. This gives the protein CASSSTPGPTYF.

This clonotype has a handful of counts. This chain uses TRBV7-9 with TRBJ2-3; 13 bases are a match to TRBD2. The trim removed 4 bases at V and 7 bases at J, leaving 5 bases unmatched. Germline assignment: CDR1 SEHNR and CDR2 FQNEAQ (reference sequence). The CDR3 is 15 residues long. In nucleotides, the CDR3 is TGTGCCAGCAGCTCGCCGGGACTAGCGGGGTATACGCAGTATTTT. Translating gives CASSSPGLAGYTQYF.

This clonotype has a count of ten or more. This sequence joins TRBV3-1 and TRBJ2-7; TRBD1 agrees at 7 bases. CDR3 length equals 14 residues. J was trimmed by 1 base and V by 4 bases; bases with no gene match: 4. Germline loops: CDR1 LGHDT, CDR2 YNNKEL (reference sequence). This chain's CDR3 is CASSPRDRSYEQYF. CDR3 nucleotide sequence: TGTGCCAGCAGCCCCCGGGACAGATCCTACGAGCAGTACTTC.

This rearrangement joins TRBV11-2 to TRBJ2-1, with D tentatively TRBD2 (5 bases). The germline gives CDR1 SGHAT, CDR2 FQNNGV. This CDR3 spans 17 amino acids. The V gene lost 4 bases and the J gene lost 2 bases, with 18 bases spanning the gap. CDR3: CASSSPESSSPYNEQFF. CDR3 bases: TGTGCCAGCAGCTCGCCCGAATCTAGCAGCCCCTACAATGAGCAGTTCTTC.

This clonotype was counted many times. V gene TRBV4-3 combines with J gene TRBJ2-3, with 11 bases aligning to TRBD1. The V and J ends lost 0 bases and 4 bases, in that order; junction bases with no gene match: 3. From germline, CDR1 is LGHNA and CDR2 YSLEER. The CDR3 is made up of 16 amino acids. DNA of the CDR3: TGCGCCAGCAGCCAAGAACCGGGACAGGGGGCAGATACGCAGTATTTT. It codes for CASSQEPGQGADTQYF.

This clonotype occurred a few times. CDR3: CASSHLSAVSAFF. The CDR3 bases are TGTGCCAGCAGCCACCTGTCGGCAGTCTCGGCTTTCTTT. The rearrangement links TRBV14 to TRBJ1-1; the D is unclear. The germline V and J ends were trimmed by 3 bases and 11 bases, with 16 bases remaining between them. Germline CDR1 SGHDN, CDR2 FVKESK. CDR3 length: 13 residues. The full variable domain, in which reference TRBV14 and TRBJ1-1 provide the parts outside the CDR3, is EAGVTQFPSHSVIEKGQTVTLRCDPISGHDNLYWYRRVMGKEIKFLLHFVKESKQDESGMPNNRFLAERTGGTYSTLKVQPAELEDSGVYFCASSHLSAVSAFFGQGTRLTVV.